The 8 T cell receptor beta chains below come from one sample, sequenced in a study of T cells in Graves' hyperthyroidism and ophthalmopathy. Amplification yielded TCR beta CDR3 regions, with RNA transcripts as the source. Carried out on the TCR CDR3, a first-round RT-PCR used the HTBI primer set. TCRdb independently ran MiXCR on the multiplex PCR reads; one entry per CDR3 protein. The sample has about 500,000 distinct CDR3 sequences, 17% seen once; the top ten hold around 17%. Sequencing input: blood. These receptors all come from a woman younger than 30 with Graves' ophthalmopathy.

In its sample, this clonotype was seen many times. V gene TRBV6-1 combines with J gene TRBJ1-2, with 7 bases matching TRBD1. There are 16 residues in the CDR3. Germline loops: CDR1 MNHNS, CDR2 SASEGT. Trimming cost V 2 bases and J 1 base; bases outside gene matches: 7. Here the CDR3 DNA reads TGTGCCAGCAGTGAATGGTGGCAGGGGGGTAACTATGGCTACACCTTC. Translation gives CASSEWWQGGNYGYTF.

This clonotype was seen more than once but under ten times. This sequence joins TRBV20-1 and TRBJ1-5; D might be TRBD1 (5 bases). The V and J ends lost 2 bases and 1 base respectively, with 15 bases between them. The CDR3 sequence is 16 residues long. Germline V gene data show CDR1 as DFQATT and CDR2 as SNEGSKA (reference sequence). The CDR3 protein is CSARHDSRESNQPQHF. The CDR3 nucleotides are TGCAGTGCTAGACACGACAGCCGGGAAAGCAATCAGCCCCAGCATTTT.

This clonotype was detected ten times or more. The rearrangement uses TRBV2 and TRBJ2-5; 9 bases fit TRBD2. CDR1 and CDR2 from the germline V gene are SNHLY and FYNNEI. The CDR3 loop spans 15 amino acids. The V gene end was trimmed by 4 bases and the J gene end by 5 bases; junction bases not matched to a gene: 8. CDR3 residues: CASSAISGSTETQYF. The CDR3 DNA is TGTGCCAGCAGTGCGATTAGCGGGAGTACTGAGACCCAGTACTTC.

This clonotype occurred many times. The CDR3 region is CASSERESYEQYF. Written as DNA, the CDR3 is TGTGCCAGCAGCGAGCGGGAGAGCTACGAGCAGTACTTC. The V call is TRBV7-2, the J call TRBJ2-7, with 8 positions matching TRBD2. CDR1 and CDR2 (germline): SGHTA, FQGNSA. V lost 5 bases to trimming and J lost 3 bases; unmatched junction nucleotides: 3. The CDR3 spans 13 residues.

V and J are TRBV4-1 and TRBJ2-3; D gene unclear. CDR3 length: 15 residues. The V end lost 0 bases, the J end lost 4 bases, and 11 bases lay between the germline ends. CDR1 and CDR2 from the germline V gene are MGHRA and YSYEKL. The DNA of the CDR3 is TGCGCCAGCAGCCAAGATGGGCTTGGGGCAGATACGCAGTATTTT. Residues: CASSQDGLGADTQYF.

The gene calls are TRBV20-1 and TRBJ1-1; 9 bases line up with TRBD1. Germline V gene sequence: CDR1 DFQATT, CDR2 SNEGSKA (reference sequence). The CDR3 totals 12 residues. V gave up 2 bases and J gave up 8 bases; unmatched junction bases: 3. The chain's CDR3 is CSARTGGWEAFF. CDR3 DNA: TGCAGTGCTAGAACAGGGGGCTGGGAAGCTTTCTTT.

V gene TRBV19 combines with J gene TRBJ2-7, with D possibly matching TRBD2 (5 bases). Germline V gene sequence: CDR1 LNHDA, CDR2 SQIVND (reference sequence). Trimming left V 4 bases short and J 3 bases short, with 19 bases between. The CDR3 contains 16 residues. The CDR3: CASSRVAGREIYEQYF. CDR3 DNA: TGTGCCAGTAGTAGGGTGGCGGGCCGGGAAATCTACGAGCAGTACTTC.

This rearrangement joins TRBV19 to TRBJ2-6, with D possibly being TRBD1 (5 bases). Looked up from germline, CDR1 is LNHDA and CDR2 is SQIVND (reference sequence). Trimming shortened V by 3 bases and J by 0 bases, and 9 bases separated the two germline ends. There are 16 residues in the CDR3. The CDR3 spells CASSILTGSGANVLTF. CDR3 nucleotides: TGTGCCAGTAGTATCCTTACAGGCTCTGGGGCCAACGTCCTGACTTTC.